The 32 T cell receptor beta chains below come from one sample, sequenced in a study of cytomegalovirus exposure and HLA in healthy donors. The study ran its PCR with 60 Vbeta and 13 Jbeta primers. The method was immunoSEQ multiplex PCR; TCRdb's version includes in-frame clones alone and lacks a portion of them. The sample has 200,000 to 250,000 clones; approximately 68% are singletons. The sample comprised PBMCs. These receptors came from a woman aged 25 to 39 in good health and CMV-seronegative.

This rearrangement joins TRBV6-5 to TRBJ2-7; no definite D call. The germline gives CDR1 MNHEY, CDR2 SVGAGI. V lost 5 bases, J lost 1 base, and 12 bases lay in between. The CDR3 totals 14 residues. Here the CDR3 reads CASSASGSSYEQYF. The CDR3 DNA reads as TGTGCCAGCAGTGCCTCCGGGTCGTCCTACGAGCAGTACTTC.

This clone has a single count. The genes are TRBV6-6 and TRBJ2-7; possibly TRBD1 for D (6 bases). Germline V gives CDR1 MNHNY, CDR2 SVGAGI (reference sequence). V was shortened by 5 bases and J by 7 bases, with 21 bases between the two germline ends. The CDR3 is 15 residues long. This CDR3 reads CASSTDRLTQAEQYF. The CDR3, as DNA: TGTGCCAGCAGTACGGACAGATTGACCCAGGCAGAGCAGTACTTC.

The rearrangement joins TRBV18 to TRBJ2-3; 8 bases align to TRBD2. Losses at the gene ends were 2 bases for V and 1 base for J; bases not matched to a gene: 8. The CDR3 loop spans 17 amino acids. The germline V gene has CDR1 KGHSH and CDR2 LQKENI. CDR3 residues: CASSPTGAGGRTDTQYF. The CDR3 DNA reads as TGTGCCAGCTCACCAACTGGGGCGGGGGGCCGCACAGATACGCAGTATTTT.

This clone has only one observation. J is TRBJ1-5 and V is TRBV6-1; D uncertain. CDR1 and CDR2 from the germline V gene are MNHNS and SASEGT. The CDR3 has 13 amino acids. Deletions cut 2 bases from V and 4 bases from J, with 6 bases between. The CDR3 sequence: CASSETSNQPQHF. CDR3 nucleotide sequence: TGTGCCAGCAGTGAAACAAGTAATCAGCCCCAGCATTTT.

This clone was observed a few times. The V gene is TRBV6-5, the J gene TRBJ1-3, with 8 bases identical to TRBD1. The CDR3 totals 14 residues. From germline, CDR1 is MNHEY and CDR2 SVGAGI. Germline trimming cut 7 bases from V and 1 base from J; bases unmatched to any gene: 3. DNA of the CDR3: TGTGCCAGCAAGGACAGGGTTTCTGGAAACACCATATATTTT. The encoded protein is CASKDRVSGNTIYF.

This chain joins TRBV2 and TRBJ2-1; D is perhaps TRBD2 (5 bases). Germline V CDR1 and CDR2: SNHLY, FYNNEI. V gave up 7 bases and J gave up 7 bases, with 17 bases separating them. This CDR3 is 14 amino acids long. The CDR3 sequence: CASNLAPRWNEQFF. The CDR3, as DNA: TGTGCCAGCAATCTAGCACCCCGTTGGAATGAGCAGTTCTTC.

V is TRBV19 and J is TRBJ2-1, with TRBD2 as a possible D gene (6 bases). The CDR3 has 14 amino acids. Germline V CDR1 and CDR2: LNHDA, SQIVND (reference sequence). V gave up 5 bases and J gave up 1 base, with 9 bases separating them. CDR3: CASSLTSSYNEQFF. The CDR3 bases are TGTGCCAGTAGTCTGACTAGTTCCTACAATGAGCAGTTCTTC. The full variable domain, rest sourced from reference TRBV19 and TRBJ2-1, is DGGITQSPKYLFRKEGQNVTLSCEQNLNHDAMYWYRQDPGQGLRLIYYSQIVNDFQKGDIAEGYSVSREKKESFPLTVTSAQKNPTAFYLCASSLTSSYNEQFFGPGTRLTVL.

The V call is TRBV27, the J call TRBJ2-1; TRBD2 matches at 10 bases. CDR1 is MNHEY, CDR2 SMNVEV, per germline (reference sequence). The V segment lost 5 bases and the J segment 6 bases; nucleotides outside the gene matches: 16. The CDR3 is made up of 18 amino acids. The CDR3 DNA sequence: TGTGCCAGCAGTCCCCGAGGGGCGACTAGCGGGCTTGGCAATGAGCAGTTCTTC. Protein: CASSPRGATSGLGNEQFF.

J is TRBJ1-4 and V is TRBV18, with a possible D match to TRBD1 (6 bases). The CDR3 is 16 amino acids. Trimming shortened V by 3 bases and J by 2 bases, and 13 bases separated the two germline ends. The V gene's germline CDR1 is KGHSH and CDR2 LQKENI. Here the CDR3 reads CASSPTGSPTNEKLFF. Here the CDR3 DNA reads TGTGCCAGCTCACCCACAGGGAGTCCCACTAATGAAAAACTGTTTTTT.

V is TRBV5-1 and J is TRBJ2-1, with TRBD2 as a possible D gene (6 bases). In germline, CDR1 is SGHRS, CDR2 YFSETQ. The CDR3 extends over 15 amino acids. V dropped 4 bases and J dropped 0 bases, with 11 bases sitting between them. In DNA form, the CDR3 reads TGCGCCAGCAGCCGGGACGGGGGCTCCTACAATGAGCAGTTCTTC. It is translated as CASSRDGGSYNEQFF.

CDR3 in amino acids: CASSLAARADTQYF. In DNA form, the CDR3 reads TGTGCCAGCAGCTTGGCCGCCAGGGCAGATACGCAGTATTTT. The genes are TRBV5-6 and TRBJ2-3; D may be TRBD1 (5 bases). V was trimmed by 0 bases and J by 4 bases, leaving 9 bases between them. Looked up from germline, CDR1 is SGHDT and CDR2 is YYEEEE. This CDR3 spans 14 amino acids.

The J gene is TRBJ1-1, the V gene TRBV30; perhaps TRBD1 as D (6 bases). The CDR3 has 14 amino acids. From germline, CDR1 is GTSNPN and CDR2 SVGIG (reference sequence). V dropped 0 bases and J dropped 4 bases, with 12 bases sitting between them. The CDR3 DNA reads TGTGCCTGGAGTGTACTGCAGGGGATCACTGAAGCTTTCTTT. It yields the protein CAWSVLQGITEAFF.

This clone was seen a few times. This sequence joins TRBV29-1 and TRBJ1-1, with D hard to call. V was pared by 7 bases and J by 4 bases, with 13 bases between. Per the germline V gene, CDR1 is SQVTM and CDR2 is ANQGSEA. The CDR3 covers 12 residues. The chain's CDR3 is CSGREGGTEAFF. The CDR3 DNA reads as TGCAGCGGTAGGGAGGGAGGCACTGAAGCTTTCTTT.

V usage is TRBV6-5 and J usage is TRBJ2-7; TRBD1 agrees at 7 bases. CDR1 and CDR2 from the germline V gene are MNHEY and SVGAGI. The length of the CDR3 is 14 residues. After removal of 6 bases from V and 2 bases from J, the junction contained 7 bases not matched to a gene. Here the CDR3 reads CASSPDRATYEQYF. CDR3 DNA sequence: TGTGCCAGCAGCCCCGACAGGGCGACCTACGAGCAGTACTTC.

The CDR3 region has the DNA TGTGCCAGCAGCGCCTCAGGTTACGAGCAGTACTTC. Its protein product is CASSASGYEQYF. The chain couples TRBV2 to TRBJ2-7; no reliable D call. Germline CDR1 reads SNHLY; CDR2 reads FYNNEI. V was trimmed by 6 bases and J by 4 bases, leaving 10 bases between them. The CDR3 loop spans 12 amino acids.

The chain combines TRBV7-9 with TRBJ1-2; D possibly corresponds to TRBD1 (5 bases). V was clipped by 5 bases and J by 6 bases, with 10 bases between them. The CDR3 consists of 12 residues. Germline CDR1 SEHNR, CDR2 FQNEAQ (reference sequence). This CDR3 is CASSAGADGYTF. CDR3 DNA sequence: TGTGCCAGCAGCGCTGGGGCCGATGGCTACACCTTC.

On this clone: The missing conserved phenylalanine or tryptophan at the end of this CDR3 makes a read error likely. Here the CDR3 reads CALSTGGEKLFL. The CDR3 coding sequence is TGTGCCCTCTCGACAGGGGGTGAAAAACTGTTTTTG. The V gene is TRBV30, the J gene TRBJ1-4; TRBD1 agrees at 9 bases. This CDR3 region has 12 residues. V lost 8 bases and J lost 7; bases outside the gene matches: 5. The V gene's germline CDR1 is GTSNPN and CDR2 SVGIG (reference sequence).

The rearrangement uses TRBV6-5 and TRBJ1-2, with 7 bases matching TRBD1. Germline CDR1 is MNHEY and CDR2 is SVGAGI. This CDR3 has 15 residues. With 2 bases clipped from V and 4 bases from J, the junction kept 7 bases outside the gene matches. This CDR3 reads CASSYAGQDGYGYTF. As DNA, the CDR3 is TGTGCCAGCAGTTACGCCGGACAGGATGGCTATGGCTACACCTTC.

The rearrangement links TRBV7-9 to TRBJ1-1; D is ambiguous. The CDR3 contains 12 residues. V gave up 4 bases and J gave up 3 bases, with 6 bases separating them. CDR1 SEHNR and CDR2 FQNEAQ come from the germline V gene (reference sequence). The CDR3 nucleotides read TGTGCCAGCAGCTACGGGGACACTGAAGCTTTCTTT. Translating gives CASSYGDTEAFF.

The sample holds one count of this clone. The chain employs TRBV2 and TRBJ1-4; no firm D call. Looked up from germline, CDR1 is SNHLY and CDR2 is FYNNEI. The V gene lost 3 bases and the J gene lost 10 bases, with 6 bases spanning the gap. CDR3 length equals 11 residues. CDR3 sequence (DNA): TGTGCCAGCAGTGAGCGCGGAAAACTGTTTTTT. This encodes CASSERGKLFF.

This clone has a handful of counts. The chain uses TRBV10-1 and TRBJ2-3, with 9 bases that match TRBD2. Germline V lookup: CDR1 WNHNN, CDR2 SYGVQD (reference sequence). The CDR3 length is 14 residues. With 9 bases clipped from V and 0 bases from J, the junction kept 4 bases outside the gene matches. The CDR3 DNA sequence: TGCGCCAGTCAAAGCGGGGGGAGCACAGATACGCAGTATTTT. It yields the protein CASQSGGSTDTQYF.

The chain couples TRBV5-4 to TRBJ1-2, with a weak D call TRBD1 (5 bases). Per the germline V gene, CDR1 is SGHNT and CDR2 is YYREEE (reference sequence). This CDR3 is built from 13 residues. V lost 2 bases and J 6 bases, leaving 11 bases between the germline ends. CDR3 coding DNA: TGTGCCAGCAGCTTCGCCCTCAGGGATGGCTACACCTTC. It codes for CASSFALRDGYTF.

The rearrangement links TRBV18 to TRBJ2-2; 10 nucleotides match TRBD1. The length of the CDR3 is 16 residues. The V gene's germline CDR1 is KGHSH and CDR2 LQKENI. Unmatched junction bases numbered 5, after V lost 4 bases and J lost 3 bases. Written as DNA, the CDR3 is TGTGCCAGCTCACGAGACAGGGGGCAAGACACCGGGGAGCTGTTTTTT. This sequence encodes CASSRDRGQDTGELFF.

This clone was seen more than once but under ten times. The V gene is TRBV6-6, the J gene TRBJ1-4; D is uncertain. The CDR3 loop spans 12 amino acids. Germline assignment: CDR1 MNHNY and CDR2 SVGAGI (reference sequence). The V end lost 3 bases, the J end lost 8 bases, and 7 bases lay between the germline ends. The CDR3 reads CASSYSGEKLFF. For the CDR3, the DNA is TGTGCCAGCAGTTATTCAGGAGAAAAACTGTTTTTT.

The rearrangement joins TRBV9 to TRBJ1-1, with D possibly matching TRBD1 (5 bases). The CDR3 contains 15 residues. With 3 bases removed from V and 1 base from J, the gap between germline ends came to 13 bases. From germline, CDR1 is SGDLS and CDR2 YYNGEE. CDR3 protein: CASSGSGGSNTEAFF. In DNA form, the CDR3 reads TGTGCCAGCAGCGGCTCCGGGGGATCGAACACTGAAGCTTTCTTT.

The rearrangement links TRBV5-6 to TRBJ1-6; 8 bases align to TRBD1. The CDR3 consists of 16 residues. V shed 4 bases and J 6 bases; nucleotides not matched to a gene: 9. Germline assignment: CDR1 SGHDT and CDR2 YYEEEE. The CDR3 region has the DNA TGTGCCAGCAGCGGAGACAGGGGTAAGCGTAATTCACCCCTCCACTTT. It codes for CASSGDRGKRNSPLHF.

The chain combines TRBV18 with TRBJ1-3; tentatively, D is TRBD1 (5 bases). Trimming removed 4 bases at V and 1 base at J, with 17 bases between. The CDR3 has 17 residues. Per germline, CDR1 KGHSH and CDR2 LQKENI. The CDR3 region has the DNA TGTGCCAGCTCACAGCACCAGGGTCTTCCTTCTGGAAACACCATATATTTT. It is translated as CASSQHQGLPSGNTIYF.

This sequence joins TRBV6-4 and TRBJ1-1, with a weak D call TRBD1 (5 bases). The germline V gene has CDR1 MRHNA and CDR2 SNTAGT. V was cut by 6 bases and J by 3 bases, with 14 bases left in between. The CDR3 loop spans 14 amino acids. The chain's CDR3 is CASRGSTVYTEAFF. The CDR3 DNA reads as TGTGCCAGCAGGGGATCGACAGTCTACACTGAAGCTTTCTTT.

This clone has just a few counts. The V call is TRBV18, the J call TRBJ1-2; D ambiguous. This CDR3 contains 15 residues. Trimming took off 8 bases at V and 6 bases at J, with 22 bases between the two ends. Germline V gene sequence: CDR1 KGHSH, CDR2 LQKENI. The CDR3 DNA follows: TGTGCCAGCCCACGGGAGGGCCGAATTGAAAATGGCTACACCTTC. Translating gives CASPREGRIENGYTF.

This clone has more than one count but fewer than ten. The chain employs TRBV13 and TRBJ2-4; 11 positions match TRBD2. The CDR3 extends over 14 amino acids. Trimming at V came to 5 bases and at J to 10 bases, leaving 7 bases not matched to a gene. In germline, CDR1 is PRHDT, CDR2 FYEKMQ (reference sequence). CDR3 bases: TGTGCCAGCAGCAAACTGACTAGCGGGACGATTCAGTACTTC. Translation: CASSKLTSGTIQYF. The full variable domain, completed using reference TRBV13 and TRBJ2-4, is AAGVIQSPRHLIKEKRETATLKCYPIPRHDTVYWYQQGPGQDPQFLISFYEKMQSDKGSIPDRFSAQQFSDYHSELNMSSLELGDSALYFCASSKLTSGTIQYFGAGTRLSVL.

This clone has more than one count but fewer than ten. At one end, the junction sequence differs from germline, possibly due to a read error. The chain couples TRBV4-1 to TRBJ1-1, with D hard to call. This CDR3 is built from 13 residues. Germline V gene data show CDR1 as MGHRA and CDR2 as YSYEKL. In DNA, the CDR3 is TGTGCCAGCAGCCAAGATCGAATGGGCGCCGCTTTCTTT. This gives the protein CASSQDRMGAAFF.

As concerns this clone: Different DNA sequences within this sample yield the same CDR3. The genes are TRBV18 and TRBJ2-3; D might be TRBD2 (5 bases). CDR1 KGHSH and CDR2 LQKENI come from the germline V gene. Trimming shortened V by 3 bases and J by 0 bases, and 10 bases separated the two germline ends. This CDR3 has 15 residues. CDR3 coding DNA: TGTGCCAGCTCACCTCCGGGGTCTAGCACAGATACGCAGTATTTT. It is translated as CASSPPGSSTDTQYF.